This TCR beta chain was documented in a study of long-term antiretroviral therapy in people with HIV. Version v3.0 of the immunoSEQ assay ran at survey level. Each sample had sequencing targeting roughly 35,000-50,000 T-cell genomes. Clones were read by immunoSEQ multiplex PCR, and TCRdb kept only the in-frame ones, dropping some. The sample contains around 20,000 clones, around 84% of which appear only once. Study results and caveats: With ART, diversity went up but was still lower than in transplant donor controls.

This CDR3 is built from 20 residues. This clone showed up just once. Its specificity is not known. This receptor was taken from a woman between 45 and 60 years old with HIV. The material sequenced was unsorted PBMCs, taken 0.3 years after starting antiretroviral therapy. The rearrangement joins TRBV21-1 to TRBJ1-1; the D segment call TRBD1 is taken from the table without a DNA check. TRBV21-1 counts as a pseudogene. The CDR3 coding sequence is TGTGCCAGCAAAGGGATCAGAAGACAGGGGCGCAGGGGGTACGACACTGAAGCTTTCTTT. It codes for CASKGIRRQGRRGYDTEAFF.